This T cell receptor (beta chain) originates from a study of blood T cell repertoires in COVID-19. Study background: The analysed material was cDNA or gDNA that came from T cells, B-cell-depleted T cells, or PBMCs.

Under the authors' procedure: The authors estimated nucleated cell counts from reference gene primer amplification. Data came from immunoSEQ multiplex PCR; TCRdb stores just in-frame clones and leaves some out. D and trimming come from the DNA, and the V and J calls and clone size come from that table. The sample has around 230,000 clones, around 83% seen once; the top ten hold roughly 7.6%. Trimming removed 4 bases at V and 4 bases at J, with 12 bases between. The germline V gene encodes CDR1 KGHDR and CDR2 SFDVKD. This CDR3 region has 15 residues. The gene calls are TRBV24-1 and TRBJ1-4; no clear D. Sequencing input: peripheral blood. The sequence came from a woman between 50 and 59 years old with acute or convalescent COVID-19. The CDR3, as DNA: TGTGCCACCAGTGAGTCGTCGGGGTTTAATGAAAAACTGTTTTTT. It is translated as CATSESSGFNEKLFF.